The rows below give T cell receptor beta chains drawn from one sample of a study of blood T cell repertoires in COVID-19. Produced via immunoSEQ multiplex PCR; TCRdb's table is partial and in-frame only. The sample contains 200,000 or so clones, around four fifths of which appear only once. Sequenced material: peripheral blood. The receptor source for this set is a young woman with acute or convalescent COVID-19. Each CDR3 is given with its conserved first and last residue. D genes are given only for firm matches. Size values are once, few and many counts, or a class for expanded clones, and some rows have none.

V gene: TRBV7-9; J gene: TRBJ1-1; D gene: .; clone size: .; CDR3 DNA: TGTGCCAGCAGCCAGGCACGAGGGATGAACACTGAAGCTTTCTTT; CDR3 protein: CASSQARGMNTEAFF
V gene: TRBV5-4; J gene: TRBJ1-2; D gene: .; clone size: .; CDR3 DNA: TGTGCCAGCAGCGCGCAGGGTAATCTTGGCTACACCTTC; CDR3 protein: CASSAQGNLGYTF
V gene: TRBV7-6; J gene: TRBJ2-7; D gene: TRBD2; clone size: few; CDR3 DNA: TGTGCCAGCAGCTTCCTGACTAGCGGCAACGAGCAGTACTTC; CDR3 protein: CASSFLTSGNEQYF
V gene: TRBV18; J gene: TRBJ1-5; D gene: .; clone size: .; CDR3 DNA: TGTGCCAGCTCACCAAATACCTACCAGCCCCAGCATTTT; CDR3 protein: CASSPNTYQPQHF
V gene: TRBV16; J gene: TRBJ1-5; D gene: .; clone size: .; CDR3 DNA: TGTGCCAGCAGCCGAATGGGGGCCGAACAGCCCCAGCATTTT; CDR3 protein: CASSRMGAEQPQHF
V gene: TRBV7-3; J gene: TRBJ2-5; D gene: .; clone size: .; CDR3 DNA: TGTGCCAGCAGCCTACAGAGGGAAAGGATGGAAGAGACCCAGTACTTC; CDR3 protein: CASSLQRERMEETQYF
V gene: TRBV7-9; J gene: TRBJ1-1; D gene: .; clone size: .; CDR3 DNA: TGTGCCAGCAGTCTGGGGACATCCACTGAAGCTTTCTTT; CDR3 protein: CASSLGTSTEAFF
V gene: TRBV5-6; J gene: TRBJ1-1; D gene: .; clone size: few; CDR3 DNA: TGTGCCAGCAGCTTGGGACTGACTGAAGCTTTCTTT; CDR3 protein: CASSLGLTEAFF
V gene: TRBV5-6; J gene: TRBJ2-7; D gene: .; clone size: .; CDR3 DNA: TGTGCCAGCAGCTTGGTCGCGGGTGGATACGAGCAGTACTTC; CDR3 protein: CASSLVAGGYEQYF
V gene: TRBV5-4; J gene: TRBJ1-2; D gene: TRBD1; clone size: .; CDR3 DNA: TGTGCCAGCAGGTGGCCGGGACAGACCTATGGCTACACCTTC; CDR3 protein: CASRWPGQTYGYTF
V gene: TRBV5-6; J gene: TRBJ1-5; D gene: .; clone size: .; CDR3 DNA: TGTGCCAGCAGCCCTAACGGGGGGCCCCAGCATTTT; CDR3 protein: CASSPNGGPQHF
V gene: TRBV5-1; J gene: TRBJ2-2; D gene: .; clone size: .; CDR3 DNA: TGCGCCAGCAGCTTGACCGGGATGAACACCGGGGAGCTGTTTTTT; CDR3 protein: CASSLTGMNTGELFF
V gene: TRBV15; J gene: TRBJ2-1; D gene: .; clone size: few; CDR3 DNA: TGTGCCACCAGCACAAGGATCACAGGGAGTGAGCAGTTCTTC; CDR3 protein: CATSTRITGSEQFF
V gene: TRBV29-1; J gene: TRBJ1-2; D gene: TRBD1; clone size: few; CDR3 DNA: TGCAGCGTTGACTTGACAGGGGAAGGCTACACCTTC; CDR3 protein: CSVDLTGEGYTF
V gene: TRBV19; J gene: TRBJ2-5; D gene: TRBD2; clone size: .; CDR3 DNA: TGTGCCAGTAGTATGGTGGGACTAGTCCCACAAGAGACCCAGTACTTC; CDR3 protein: CASSMVGLVPQETQYF
V gene: TRBV5-1; J gene: TRBJ1-3; D gene: .; clone size: .; CDR3 DNA: TGCGCCAGCAGCCCCGGTACCTCTGGAAACACCATATATTTT; CDR3 protein: CASSPGTSGNTIYF
V gene: TRBV5-4; J gene: TRBJ2-7; D gene: TRBD2; clone size: once; CDR3 DNA: TGTGCCAGCAGCCCCAAACCGGGACTAGCGGGAGGATTCGCCTACGAGCAGTACTTC; CDR3 protein: CASSPKPGLAGGFAYEQYF
V gene: TRBV18; J gene: TRBJ2-5; D gene: TRBD2; clone size: .; CDR3 DNA: TGTGCCAGCTCACCACTACTGGCTAGCGGGAACGGGAAGGAGACCCAGTACTTC; CDR3 protein: CASSPLLASGNGKETQYF
V gene: TRBV28; J gene: TRBJ1-2; D gene: TRBD1; clone size: few; CDR3 DNA: TGTGCCAGCAGCCCCGGAGGGGGCAGGCTCCTTGGCTACACCTTC; CDR3 protein: CASSPGGGRLLGYTF
V gene: TRBV19; J gene: TRBJ1-6; D gene: TRBD1; clone size: .; CDR3 DNA: TGTGCCAGCGAGGGGGCCGCCACCCCATCACCCCTCCACTTT; CDR3 protein: CASEGAATPSPLHF
V gene: TRBV12-3/TRBV12-4; J gene: TRBJ2-2; D gene: .; clone size: once; CDR3 DNA: TGTGCCCTTGGGGGGAGAAACACCGGGGAGCTGTTTTTT; CDR3 protein: CALGGRNTGELFF
V gene: TRBV6-4; J gene: TRBJ1-1; D gene: .; clone size: .; CDR3 DNA: TGTGCCAGCAGTGACGGCGGGAACACTGAAGCTTTCTTT; CDR3 protein: CASSDGGNTEAFF